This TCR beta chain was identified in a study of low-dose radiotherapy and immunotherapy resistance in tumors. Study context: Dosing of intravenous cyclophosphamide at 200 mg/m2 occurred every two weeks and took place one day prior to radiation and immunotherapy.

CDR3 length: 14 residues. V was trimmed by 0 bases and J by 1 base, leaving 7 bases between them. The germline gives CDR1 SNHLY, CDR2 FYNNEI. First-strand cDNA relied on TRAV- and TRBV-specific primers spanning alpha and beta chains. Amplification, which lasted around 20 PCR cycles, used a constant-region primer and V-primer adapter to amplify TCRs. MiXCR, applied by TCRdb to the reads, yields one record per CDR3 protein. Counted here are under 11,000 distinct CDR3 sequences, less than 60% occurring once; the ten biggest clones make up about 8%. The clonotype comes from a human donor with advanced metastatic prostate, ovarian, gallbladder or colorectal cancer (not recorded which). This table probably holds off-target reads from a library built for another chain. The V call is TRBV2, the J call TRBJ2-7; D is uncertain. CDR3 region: CASSEAGRSYEQYF. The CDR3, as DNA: TGTGCCAGCAGTGAAGCCGGTCGATCCTACGAGCAGTACTTC. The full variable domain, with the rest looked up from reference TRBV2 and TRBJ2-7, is EPEVTQTPSHQVTQMGQEVILRCVPISNHLYFYWYRQILGQKVEFLVSFYNNEISEKSEIFDDQFSVERPDGSNFTLKIRSTKLEDSAMYFCASSEAGRSYEQYFGPGTRLTVT.